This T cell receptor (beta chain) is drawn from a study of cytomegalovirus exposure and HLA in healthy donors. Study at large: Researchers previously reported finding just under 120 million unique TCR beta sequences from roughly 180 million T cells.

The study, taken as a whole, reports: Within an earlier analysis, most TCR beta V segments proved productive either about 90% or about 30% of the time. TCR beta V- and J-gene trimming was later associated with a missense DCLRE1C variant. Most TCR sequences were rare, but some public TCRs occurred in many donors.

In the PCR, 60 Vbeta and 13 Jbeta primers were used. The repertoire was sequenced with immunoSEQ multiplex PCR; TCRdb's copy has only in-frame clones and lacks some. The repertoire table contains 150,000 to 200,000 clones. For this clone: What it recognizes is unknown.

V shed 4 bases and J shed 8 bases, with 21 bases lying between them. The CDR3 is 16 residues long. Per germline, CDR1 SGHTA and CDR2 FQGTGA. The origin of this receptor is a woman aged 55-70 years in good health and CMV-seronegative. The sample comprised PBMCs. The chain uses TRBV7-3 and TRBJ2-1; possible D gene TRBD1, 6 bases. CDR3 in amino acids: CASSSTQGMILYEQFF. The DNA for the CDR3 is TGTGCCAGCAGCTCGACACAGGGAATGATCCTATATGAGCAGTTCTTC. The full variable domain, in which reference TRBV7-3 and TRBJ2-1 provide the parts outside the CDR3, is GAGVSQTPSNKVTEKGKYVELRCDPISGHTALYWYRQSLGQGPEFLIYFQGTGAADDSGLPNDRFFAVRPEGSVSTLKIQRTERGDSAVYLCASSSTQGMILYEQFFGPGTRLTVL.